This is a list of T cell receptor beta chains from one sample in a study of T-cell memory formation after mild COVID-19. MiXCR, applied by TCRdb to the 5' RACE reads, yields one record per CDR3 protein. Among around 400,000 distinct CDR3 sequences, roughly 24% were seen once, and the ten largest hold around 8.8%. The specimen was PBMCs or a T cell subset sorted from them (not recorded which). Receptor source: an adult woman who had mild COVID-19 (a few samples of this study predate the infection). Cell type and time point are not known. Each CDR3 is given with its conserved first and last residue. Fields, in order: clone size, J gene, V gene, D gene, CDR3 length, CDR3 DNA, CDR3 protein. The D gene is left open where the match is weak. Clone size is stated in some rows and not others, as once, few, many or a class when expanded.

abundance: NA
j_gene: TRBJ2-7
v_gene: TRBV6-6
d_gene: NA
len: 15
CDR3nt: TGTGCCAGCCGAACCGGGGGACAGAGCTCCTACGAGCAGTACTTC
CDR3aa: CASRTGGQSSYEQYF

abundance: NA
j_gene: TRBJ2-7
v_gene: TRBV12-3/TRBV12-4
d_gene: NA
len: 13
CDR3nt: TGTGCCAGCAGGGACCAGGGATTGGGAGAGCAGTACTTC
CDR3aa: CASRDQGLGEQYF

abundance: few
j_gene: TRBJ2-7
v_gene: TRBV29-1
d_gene: NA
len: 12
CDR3nt: TGCAGCGTTGAGCGGGGGCCCTACGAGCAGTACTTC
CDR3aa: CSVERGPYEQYF

abundance: few
j_gene: TRBJ1-1
v_gene: TRBV10-3
d_gene: NA
len: 14
CDR3nt: TGTGCCATCAGTGAGTCTAACTCGAACACTGAAGCTTTCTTT
CDR3aa: CAISESNSNTEAFF

abundance: few
j_gene: TRBJ2-1
v_gene: TRBV12-3/TRBV12-4
d_gene: TRBD2
len: 16
CDR3nt: TGTGCCAGCAGTTTCGGGCTAGCGGGAGGGCAGGTTGAGCAGTTCTTC
CDR3aa: CASSFGLAGGQVEQFF

abundance: NA
j_gene: TRBJ2-2
v_gene: TRBV4-1
d_gene: TRBD1
len: 19
CDR3nt: TGCGCCAGCAGCCAAGCTCCCCCCCGGGACAGGGAATACACCGGGGAGCTGTTTTTT
CDR3aa: CASSQAPPRDREYTGELFF

abundance: NA
j_gene: TRBJ2-3
v_gene: TRBV27
d_gene: TRBD1
len: 15
CDR3nt: TGTGCCAGCAGTTCAACAGGGGATATCACAGATACGCAGTATTTT
CDR3aa: CASSSTGDITDTQYF

abundance: NA
j_gene: TRBJ2-5
v_gene: TRBV4-1
d_gene: NA
len: 15
CDR3nt: TGCGCCAGCAGCCAAGATCTCCCAGGGGAAGAGACCCAGTACTTC
CDR3aa: CASSQDLPGEETQYF

abundance: few
j_gene: TRBJ2-7
v_gene: TRBV25-1
d_gene: TRBD2
len: 14
CDR3nt: TGTGCCAGCAGTGAGGGCGGGAGCTCCTACGAGCAGTACTTC
CDR3aa: CASSEGGSSYEQYF

abundance: NA
j_gene: TRBJ2-6
v_gene: TRBV3-1
d_gene: NA
len: 16
CDR3nt: TGTGCCAGCAGCCAACGACAGGACTCTGGGGCCAACGTCCTGACTTTC
CDR3aa: CASSQRQDSGANVLTF

abundance: NA
j_gene: TRBJ1-6
v_gene: TRBV4-3
d_gene: TRBD1
len: 16
CDR3nt: TGCGCCAGCAGCCAAGATCGAGACAGGGCTAATTCACCCCTCCACTTT
CDR3aa: CASSQDRDRANSPLHF

abundance: few
j_gene: TRBJ1-2
v_gene: TRBV7-6
d_gene: NA
len: 13
CDR3nt: TGTGCCAGCAGCTTAGCGGGAGATCATGGCTACACCTTC
CDR3aa: CASSLAGDHGYTF

abundance: NA
j_gene: TRBJ1-1
v_gene: TRBV6-2/TRBV6-3
d_gene: NA
len: 15
CDR3nt: TGTGCCAGCACCTTACGAGAGCGCCTAAACACTGAAGCTTTCTTT
CDR3aa: CASTLRERLNTEAFF

abundance: few
j_gene: TRBJ2-7
v_gene: TRBV24-1
d_gene: TRBD2
len: 14
CDR3nt: TGTGCCACCGCGATGAGGGAGGGGACCTACGAGCAGTACTTC
CDR3aa: CATAMREGTYEQYF

abundance: few
j_gene: TRBJ1-2
v_gene: TRBV12-3/TRBV12-4
d_gene: NA
len: 12
CDR3nt: TGTGCCAGCACCGGGGAGGGCTATGGCTACACCTTC
CDR3aa: CASTGEGYGYTF

abundance: NA
j_gene: TRBJ1-4
v_gene: TRBV20-1
d_gene: NA
len: 17
CDR3nt: TGCAGTGCTAGAGGTCTGGGAGGTCTACGGACTAATGAAAAACTGTTTTTT
CDR3aa: CSARGLGGLRTNEKLFF

abundance: few
j_gene: TRBJ2-3
v_gene: TRBV5-1
d_gene: NA
len: 15
CDR3nt: TGCGCCAGCAGCTTGGAGGGGGGCGCCCCAGATACGCAGTATTTT
CDR3aa: CASSLEGGAPDTQYF

abundance: few
j_gene: TRBJ2-5
v_gene: TRBV7-9
d_gene: NA
len: 13
CDR3nt: TGTGCCAGCAGCTGGGACCCCGGGGAGACCCAGTACTTC
CDR3aa: CASSWDPGETQYF

abundance: NA
j_gene: TRBJ1-1
v_gene: TRBV5-6
d_gene: NA
len: 14
CDR3nt: TGTGCCAGCAGCTTGGGTAATCTGAACACTGAAGCTTTCTTT
CDR3aa: CASSLGNLNTEAFF

abundance: NA
j_gene: TRBJ1-1
v_gene: TRBV24-1
d_gene: NA
len: 15
CDR3nt: TGTGCCACCAGTGATGGGGGCCGGTTGAACACTGAAGCTTTCTTT
CDR3aa: CATSDGGRLNTEAFF

abundance: few
j_gene: TRBJ2-2
v_gene: TRBV12-3/TRBV12-4
d_gene: NA
len: 16
CDR3nt: TGTGCCAGCAGTTTAGGCGAAGAGATTAACACCGGGGAGCTGTTTTTT
CDR3aa: CASSLGEEINTGELFF

abundance: NA
j_gene: TRBJ1-1
v_gene: TRBV6-6
d_gene: NA
len: 14
CDR3nt: TGTGCCAGCAGCGAATTCTCGGGAAACACTGAAGCTTTCTTT
CDR3aa: CASSEFSGNTEAFF